These 20 T cell receptor beta chains came from one sample sequenced in a study of cytomegalovirus exposure and HLA in healthy donors. Profiling relied on immunoSEQ multiplex PCR, and the TCRdb table lists in-frame clones only, not all of them. In the table there are about 240,000 clones, 86% of which are singletons. The sequenced sample consisted of PBMCs. The origin of the receptors is a woman aged 30 to 39 in good health and CMV-seropositive.

This chain joins TRBV28 and TRBJ2-7, with 8 positions matching TRBD2. The germline V gene has CDR1 MDHEN and CDR2 SYDVKM. V shed 2 bases, J shed 5 bases, and the junction held 5 bases outside the gene matches. The CDR3 is made up of 14 amino acids. The CDR3 is CASSLPGGPNEQYF. The DNA of the CDR3 is TGTGCCAGCAGTTTACCGGGAGGGCCTAACGAGCAGTACTTC.

The chain employs TRBV28 and TRBJ1-2; D is perhaps TRBD1 (5 bases). Germline lookup yields CDR1 MDHEN and CDR2 SYDVKM. Trimming removed 3 bases from V and 0 bases from J, with 11 bases in between. The CDR3 totals 15 residues. CDR3: CASSFQGLPNYGYTF. The CDR3 DNA sequence: TGTGCCAGCAGTTTCCAGGGCCTACCTAACTATGGCTACACCTTC.

The chain couples TRBV5-6 to TRBJ2-7; 7 nucleotides match TRBD2. Germline CDR1 reads SGHDT; CDR2 reads YYEEEE. The CDR3 contains 14 residues. The J segment lost 0 bases and the V segment lost 10 bases, leaving 10 bases of the junction unmatched. CDR3 region: CASAPGGGSYEQYF. CDR3 bases: TGTGCCTCAGCTCCCGGCGGGGGCTCCTACGAGCAGTACTTC.

The rearrangement joins TRBV5-1 to TRBJ2-1; 13 bases map to TRBD2. In germline, CDR1 is SGHRS, CDR2 YFSETQ. After removal of 4 bases from V and 10 bases from J, the junction contained 5 bases not matched to a gene. The CDR3 is made up of 14 amino acids. CDR3 residues: CASSGTSGINEQFF. The DNA for the CDR3 is TGCGCCAGCAGCGGGACTAGCGGGATAAACGAGCAGTTCTTC. Full variable domain (remainder filled in from reference TRBV5-1 and TRBJ2-1): KAGVTQTPRYLIKTRGQQVTLSCSPISGHRSVSWYQQTPGQGLQFLFEYFSETQRNKGNFPGRFSGRQFSNSRSEMNVSTLELGDSALYLCASSGTSGINEQFFGPGTRLTVL.

The chain combines TRBV6-5 with TRBJ2-7, with TRBD2 identical over 10 bases. There are 13 residues in the CDR3. V was pared by 6 bases and J by 9 bases, with 8 bases of the junction left unmatched. Germline V gives CDR1 MNHEY, CDR2 SVGAGI. CDR3 coding DNA: TGTGCCAGCAGCCCACTAGCGGGATATGGGCAGTACTTC. Protein: CASSPLAGYGQYF.

The chain links TRBV5-1 to TRBJ2-7, with TRBD2 as a possible D gene (6 bases). V gave up 4 bases and J gave up 2 bases, with 16 bases separating them. Germline lookup yields CDR1 SGHRS and CDR2 YFSETQ. The CDR3 spans 15 residues. The CDR3: CASSIRLGGTYEQYF. DNA of the CDR3: TGCGCCAGCAGCATCCGTTTGGGGGGAACCTACGAGCAGTACTTC.

The V gene is TRBV5-4, the J gene TRBJ2-2; tentatively, D is TRBD1 (6 bases). The CDR3 loop spans 16 amino acids. The germline V and J ends were trimmed by 2 bases and 6 bases, with 17 bases remaining between them. Per the germline V gene, CDR1 is SGHNT and CDR2 is YYREEE (reference sequence). The CDR3 sequence: CASSLGGRSRAGELFF. The CDR3 nucleotides are TGTGCCAGCAGCTTAGGGGGTCGGAGTAGGGCCGGGGAGCTGTTTTTT.

The chain has TRBV28 and TRBJ1-1, with D uncertain. Trimming removed 5 bases from V and 5 bases from J, with 6 bases in between. CDR1 is MDHEN, CDR2 SYDVKM, per germline. CDR3 length: 11 amino acids. CDR3 nucleotide sequence: TGTGCCAGCAGTCCTCTGACTGAAGCTTTCTTT. Protein product: CASSPLTEAFF.

This sequence joins TRBV11-3 and TRBJ1-4, with D uncertain. Germline CDR1 SGHNT, CDR2 YENEEA. CDR3 length equals 15 residues. V lost 4 bases to trimming and J lost 0 bases, with 9 bases between them. The CDR3: CASSSRGPTNEKLFF. DNA for the CDR3: TGTGCCAGCAGCTCTCGGGGTCCAACTAATGAAAAACTGTTTTTT.

The chain recombines TRBV11-2 with TRBJ2-5; TRBD1 is a possible D gene (5 bases). Trimming removed 5 bases from V and 1 base from J, with 14 bases in between. The CDR3 extends over 15 amino acids. Germline CDR1 and CDR2: SGHAT and FQNNGV. The CDR3 is CASSKQQDGQETQYF. CDR3 coding DNA: TGTGCCAGCAGCAAACAACAGGACGGCCAAGAGACCCAGTACTTC.

This clone occurred a few times. The gene calls are TRBV28 and TRBJ1-3, with 7 bases identical to TRBD1. Trimming at V came to 5 bases and at J to 2 bases, leaving 12 bases not matched to a gene. Germline assignment: CDR1 MDHEN and CDR2 SYDVKM. This CDR3 contains 17 residues. CDR3 in amino acids: CASSAPRGLMTGNTIYF. CDR3 sequence (DNA): TGTGCCAGCAGTGCTCCGAGGGGGCTCATGACTGGAAACACCATATATTTT.

The rearrangement links TRBV28 to TRBJ2-7; D is ambiguous. Germline CDR1 MDHEN, CDR2 SYDVKM. Trimming shortened V by 6 bases and J by 1 base, and 13 bases separated the two germline ends. This CDR3 region has 14 residues. The CDR3 loop is CASSLSTESYEQYF. In nucleotides, the CDR3 is TGTGCCAGCAGCCTATCGACGGAGTCCTACGAGCAGTACTTC.

This clone came up many times. The J gene is TRBJ2-1, the V gene TRBV27; possible D gene TRBD1, 5 bases. Trimming stripped 2 bases from V and 9 bases from J, with 14 bases between. Germline V CDR1 and CDR2: MNHEY, SMNVEV (reference sequence). The CDR3 runs 14 residues. The CDR3 DNA sequence: TGTGCCAGCAGTTTAGTAGGTAGGGGCGGTGAGCAGTTCTTC. Translated, it gives CASSLVGRGGEQFF.

The rearrangement joins TRBV18 to TRBJ2-3; TRBD2 matches 7 bases. The CDR3 consists of 14 residues. V trimming: 2 bases; J trimming: 3 bases; junction bases outside the gene matches: 2. Germline V CDR1 and CDR2: KGHSH, LQKENI. This CDR3 is CASSPTGGTDTQYF. The CDR3 nucleotides are TGTGCCAGCTCACCAACGGGAGGTACAGATACGCAGTATTTT.

The V gene is TRBV7-9, the J gene TRBJ2-7, with 8 bases fitting TRBD2. CDR1 SEHNR and CDR2 FQNEAQ come from the germline V gene (reference sequence). This CDR3 spans 17 amino acids. V lost 3 bases, J lost 2 bases, and 12 bases stayed unmatched. CDR3 sequence: CASSLRGFDGRAYEQYF. In DNA, the CDR3 is TGTGCCAGCAGCTTGAGGGGTTTCGACGGGAGGGCCTACGAGCAGTACTTC.

The chain couples TRBV15 to TRBJ2-3, with 8 bases matching TRBD2. The junction had 8 bases not matched to a gene; V was cut back by 1 base and J by 5 bases. The germline V gene encodes CDR1 LNHNV and CDR2 YYDKDF (reference sequence). The CDR3 covers 16 residues. The CDR3 region is CATSRGSGSRLDTQYF. CDR3 bases: TGTGCCACCAGCAGAGGAAGCGGGAGTCGATTAGATACGCAGTATTTT.

The gene calls are TRBV28 and TRBJ1-5; TRBD1 might be the D (6 bases). CDR3 length equals 17 residues. V lost 1 base to trimming and J lost 0 bases, with 13 bases between them. The germline V gene has CDR1 MDHEN and CDR2 SYDVKM. The CDR3 here is CASSLSPGHYSNQPQHF. The DNA for the CDR3 is TGTGCCAGCAGTTTATCTCCGGGACATTATAGCAATCAGCCCCAGCATTTT.

This clone has only one observation. The chain employs TRBV19 and TRBJ2-4, with 7 nucleotides matching TRBD2. V gave up 3 bases and J gave up 11 bases; unmatched junction bases: 13. The germline V gene has CDR1 LNHDA and CDR2 SQIVND (reference sequence). The CDR3 totals 15 residues. The CDR3 DNA follows: TGTGCCAGTAGTATGGCCAGCGGGGTGCCCTCGGTTCAGTACTTC. Its protein product is CASSMASGVPSVQYF.

This clone is a singleton in its sample. The chain employs TRBV5-6 and TRBJ2-7, with 11 bases that match TRBD2. The length of the CDR3 is 16 residues. Germline V gives CDR1 SGHDT, CDR2 YYEEEE. The ends lost 4 bases at V and 1 base at J; junction bases unmatched: 7. This CDR3 is CASSPPLAGASYEQYF. CDR3 coding DNA: TGTGCCAGCAGCCCTCCACTAGCGGGAGCTTCCTACGAGCAGTACTTC.

The chain carries TRBV7-9 and TRBJ2-7, with TRBD1 identical over 11 bases. The length of the CDR3 is 15 residues. Germline trimming cut 1 base from V and 4 bases from J; bases unmatched to any gene: 3. The V gene's germline CDR1 is SEHNR and CDR2 FQNEAQ (reference sequence). The CDR3: CASSLGGQGAYEQYF. For the CDR3, the DNA is TGTGCCAGCAGCTTAGGTGGACAGGGGGCTTACGAGCAGTACTTC.